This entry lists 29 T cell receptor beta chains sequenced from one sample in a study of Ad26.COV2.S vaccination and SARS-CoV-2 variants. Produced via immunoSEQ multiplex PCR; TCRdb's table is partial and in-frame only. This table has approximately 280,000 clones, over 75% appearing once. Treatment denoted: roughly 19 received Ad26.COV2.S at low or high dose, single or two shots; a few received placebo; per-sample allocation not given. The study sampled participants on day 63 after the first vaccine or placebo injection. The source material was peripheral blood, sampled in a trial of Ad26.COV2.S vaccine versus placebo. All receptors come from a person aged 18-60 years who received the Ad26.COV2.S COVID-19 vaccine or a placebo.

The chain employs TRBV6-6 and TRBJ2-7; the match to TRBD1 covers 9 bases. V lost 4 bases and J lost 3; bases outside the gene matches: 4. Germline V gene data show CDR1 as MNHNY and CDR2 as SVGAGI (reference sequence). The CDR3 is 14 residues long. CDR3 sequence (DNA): TGTGCCAGCAGTTCCCGGGACAGGGACTACGAGCAGTACTTC. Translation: CASSSRDRDYEQYF.

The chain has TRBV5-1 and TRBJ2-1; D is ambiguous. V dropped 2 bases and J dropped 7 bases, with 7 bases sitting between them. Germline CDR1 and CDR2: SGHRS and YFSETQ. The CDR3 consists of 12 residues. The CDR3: CASSLGRNEQFF. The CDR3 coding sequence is TGCGCCAGCAGCTTAGGTAGGAATGAGCAGTTCTTC.

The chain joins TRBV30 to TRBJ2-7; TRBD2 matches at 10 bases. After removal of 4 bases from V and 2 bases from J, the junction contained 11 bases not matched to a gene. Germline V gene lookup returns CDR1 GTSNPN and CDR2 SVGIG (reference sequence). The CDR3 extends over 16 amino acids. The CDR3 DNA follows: TGTGCCTGGACCCCCCCGTTACTAGCGGGAACCTACGAGCAGTACTTC. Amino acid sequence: CAWTPPLLAGTYEQYF.

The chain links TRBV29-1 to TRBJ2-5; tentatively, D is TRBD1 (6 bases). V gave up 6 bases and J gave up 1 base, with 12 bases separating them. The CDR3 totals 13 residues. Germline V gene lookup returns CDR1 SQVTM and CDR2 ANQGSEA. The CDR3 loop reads CSVAWGLQETQYF. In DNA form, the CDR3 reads TGCAGCGTCGCTTGGGGGCTCCAAGAGACCCAGTACTTC.

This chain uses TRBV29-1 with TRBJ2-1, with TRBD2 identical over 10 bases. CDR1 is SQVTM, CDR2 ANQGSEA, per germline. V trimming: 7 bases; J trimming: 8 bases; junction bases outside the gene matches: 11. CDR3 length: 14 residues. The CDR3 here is CSAVRLAGVYEQFF. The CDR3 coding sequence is TGCAGCGCCGTGCGGCTAGCGGGAGTGTATGAGCAGTTCTTC.

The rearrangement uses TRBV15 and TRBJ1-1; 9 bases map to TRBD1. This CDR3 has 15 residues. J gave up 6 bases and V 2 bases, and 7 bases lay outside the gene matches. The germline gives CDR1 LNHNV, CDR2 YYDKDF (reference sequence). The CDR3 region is CATSRLTGGYAEAFF. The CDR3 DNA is TGTGCCACCAGCAGACTGACAGGGGGTTACGCTGAAGCTTTCTTT.

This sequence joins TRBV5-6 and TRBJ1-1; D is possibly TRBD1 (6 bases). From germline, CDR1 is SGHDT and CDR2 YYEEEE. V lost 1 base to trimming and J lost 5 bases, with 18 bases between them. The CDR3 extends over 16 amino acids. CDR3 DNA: TGTGCCAGCAGCTTGCCGTGGGGCAGGGGTGAAACTGAAGCTTTCTTT. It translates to CASSLPWGRGETEAFF.

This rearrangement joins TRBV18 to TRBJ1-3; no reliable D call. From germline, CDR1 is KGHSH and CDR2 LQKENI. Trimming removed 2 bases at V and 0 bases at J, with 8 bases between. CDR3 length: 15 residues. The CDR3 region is CASSPLGGSGNTIYF. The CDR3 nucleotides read TGTGCCAGCTCACCATTAGGTGGCTCTGGAAACACCATATATTTT. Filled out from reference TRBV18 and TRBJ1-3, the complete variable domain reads NAGVMQNPRHLVRRRGQEARLRCSPMKGHSHVYWYRQLPEEGLKFMVYLQKENIIDESGMPKERFSAEFPKEGPSILRIQQVVRGDSAAYFCASSPLGGSGNTIYFGEGSWLTVV.

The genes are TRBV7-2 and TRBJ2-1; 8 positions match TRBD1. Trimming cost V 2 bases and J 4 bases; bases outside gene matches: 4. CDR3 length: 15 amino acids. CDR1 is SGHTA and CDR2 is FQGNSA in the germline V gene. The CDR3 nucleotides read TGTGCCAGCAGCTTAATCAGGGGGCTGTACAATGAGCAGTTCTTC. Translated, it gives CASSLIRGLYNEQFF.

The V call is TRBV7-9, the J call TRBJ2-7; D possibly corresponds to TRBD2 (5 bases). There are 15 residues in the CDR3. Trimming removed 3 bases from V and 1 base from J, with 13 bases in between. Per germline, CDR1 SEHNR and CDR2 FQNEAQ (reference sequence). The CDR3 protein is CASSFVSGRSYEQYF. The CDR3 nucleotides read TGTGCCAGCAGCTTCGTAAGCGGTAGATCCTACGAGCAGTACTTC.

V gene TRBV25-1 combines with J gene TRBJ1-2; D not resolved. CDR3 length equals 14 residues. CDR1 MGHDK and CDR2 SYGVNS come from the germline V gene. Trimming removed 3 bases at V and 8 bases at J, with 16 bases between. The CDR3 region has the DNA TGTGCCAGCAGTGACAGCGACTTCCACACAGGCTACACCTTC. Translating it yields CASSDSDFHTGYTF.

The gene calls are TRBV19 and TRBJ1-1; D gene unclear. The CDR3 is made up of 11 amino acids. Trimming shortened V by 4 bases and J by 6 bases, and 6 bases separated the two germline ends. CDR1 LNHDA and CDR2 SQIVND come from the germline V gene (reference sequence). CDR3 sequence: CASSKTAEAFF. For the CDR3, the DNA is TGTGCCAGTAGTAAAACCGCTGAAGCTTTCTTT.

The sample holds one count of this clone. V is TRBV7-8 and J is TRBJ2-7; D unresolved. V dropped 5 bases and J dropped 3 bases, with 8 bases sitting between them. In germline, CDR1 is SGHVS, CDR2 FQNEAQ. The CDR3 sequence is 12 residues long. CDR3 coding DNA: TGTGCCAGCAGCCGGTCCCGCTACGAGCAGTACTTC. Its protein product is CASSRSRYEQYF.

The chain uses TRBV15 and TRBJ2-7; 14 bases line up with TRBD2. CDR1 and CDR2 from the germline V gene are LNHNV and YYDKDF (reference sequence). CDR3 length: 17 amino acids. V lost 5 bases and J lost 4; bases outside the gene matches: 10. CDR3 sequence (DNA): TGTGCCACCAGCCCACGAGACGGACTAGCGGGGGGTTACGAGCAGTACTTC. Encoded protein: CATSPRDGLAGGYEQYF.

CDR3: CASSQVAGDNQPQHF. CDR3 DNA sequence: TGCGCCAGCAGCCAAGTAGCAGGAGACAATCAGCCCCAGCATTTT. J is TRBJ1-5 and V is TRBV4-1, with unresolved D. Germline CDR1 reads MGHRA; CDR2 reads YSYEKL. The CDR3 loop spans 15 amino acids. V dropped 1 base and J dropped 3 bases, with 10 bases sitting between them.

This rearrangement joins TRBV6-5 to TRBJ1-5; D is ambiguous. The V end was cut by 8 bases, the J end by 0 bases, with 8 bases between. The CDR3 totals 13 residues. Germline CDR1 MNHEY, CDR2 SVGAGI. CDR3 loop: CASGYSSNQPQHF. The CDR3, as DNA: TGTGCCAGCGGATACAGTAGCAATCAGCCCCAGCATTTT.

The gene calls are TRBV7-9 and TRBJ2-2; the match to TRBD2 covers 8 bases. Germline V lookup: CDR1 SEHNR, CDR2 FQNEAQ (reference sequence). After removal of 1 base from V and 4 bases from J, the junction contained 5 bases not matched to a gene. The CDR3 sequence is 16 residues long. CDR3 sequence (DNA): TGTGCCAGCAGCTTAGTTTTAGCGGGGTCCACCGGGGAGCTGTTTTTT. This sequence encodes CASSLVLAGSTGELFF.

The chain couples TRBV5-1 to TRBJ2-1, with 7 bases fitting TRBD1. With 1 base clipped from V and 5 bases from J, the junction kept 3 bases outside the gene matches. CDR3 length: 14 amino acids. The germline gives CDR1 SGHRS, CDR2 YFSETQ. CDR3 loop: CASSLRQGNNEQFF. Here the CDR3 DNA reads TGCGCCAGCAGCTTGAGACAGGGCAACAATGAGCAGTTCTTC.

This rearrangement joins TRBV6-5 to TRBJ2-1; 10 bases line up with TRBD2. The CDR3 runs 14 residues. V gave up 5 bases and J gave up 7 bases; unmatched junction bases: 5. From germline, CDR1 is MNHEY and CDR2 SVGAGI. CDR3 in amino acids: CASSSGGALNEQFF. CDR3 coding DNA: TGTGCCAGCAGTAGCGGGGGGGCCCTTAATGAGCAGTTCTTC.

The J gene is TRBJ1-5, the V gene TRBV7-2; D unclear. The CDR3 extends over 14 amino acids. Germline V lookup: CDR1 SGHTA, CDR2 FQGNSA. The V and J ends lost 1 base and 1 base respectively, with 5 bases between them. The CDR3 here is CASSLGRSNQPQHF. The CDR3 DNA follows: TGTGCCAGCAGCTTAGGACGCAGCAATCAGCCCCAGCATTTT. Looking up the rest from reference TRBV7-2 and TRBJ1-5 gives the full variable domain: GAGVSQSPSNKVTEKGKDVELRCDPISGHTALYWYRQSLGQGLEFLIYFQGNSAPDKSGLPSDRFSAERTGGSVSTLTIQRTQQEDSAVYLCASSLGRSNQPQHFGDGTRLSIL.

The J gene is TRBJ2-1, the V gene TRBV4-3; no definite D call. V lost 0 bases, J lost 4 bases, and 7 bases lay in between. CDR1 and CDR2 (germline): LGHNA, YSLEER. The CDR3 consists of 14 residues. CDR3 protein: CASSQDRPYNEQFF. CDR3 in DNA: TGCGCCAGCAGCCAAGATCGCCCTTACAATGAGCAGTTCTTC.

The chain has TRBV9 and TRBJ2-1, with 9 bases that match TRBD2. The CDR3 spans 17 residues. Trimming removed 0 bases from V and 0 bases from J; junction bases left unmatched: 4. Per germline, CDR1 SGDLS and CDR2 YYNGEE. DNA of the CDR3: TGTGCCAGCAGCGTAGGCGGTAGCGGGGGCTCCTACAATGAGCAGTTCTTC. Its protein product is CASSVGGSGGSYNEQFF. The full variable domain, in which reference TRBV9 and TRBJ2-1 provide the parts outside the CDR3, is DSGVTQTPKHLITATGQRVTLRCSPRSGDLSVYWYQQSLDQGLQFLIQYYNGEERAKGNILERFSAQQFPDLHSELNLSSLELGDSALYFCASSVGGSGGSYNEQFFGPGTRLTVL.

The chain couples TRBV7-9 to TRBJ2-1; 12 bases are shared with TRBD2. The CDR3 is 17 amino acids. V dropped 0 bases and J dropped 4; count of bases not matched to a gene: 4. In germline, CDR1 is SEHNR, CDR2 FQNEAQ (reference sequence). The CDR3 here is CASSLAGLAGFYNEQFF. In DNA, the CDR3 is TGTGCCAGCAGCTTAGCCGGACTAGCGGGATTTTACAATGAGCAGTTCTTC.

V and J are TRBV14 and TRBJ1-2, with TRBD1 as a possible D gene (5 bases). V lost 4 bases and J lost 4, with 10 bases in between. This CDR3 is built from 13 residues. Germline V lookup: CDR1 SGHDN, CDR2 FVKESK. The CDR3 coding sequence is TGTGCCAGCAGCCCGGGACCGTCCTATGGCTACACCTTC. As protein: CASSPGPSYGYTF. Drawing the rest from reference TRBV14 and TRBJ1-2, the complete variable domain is EAGVTQFPSHSVIEKGQTVTLRCDPISGHDNLYWYRRVMGKEIKFLLHFVKESKQDESGMPNNRFLAERTGGTYSTLKVQPAELEDSGVYFCASSPGPSYGYTFGSGTRLTVV.

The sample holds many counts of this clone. The CDR3 DNA follows: TGTGCCAGCAGCCAAAGAGAACAGGGGACAGGGGCCGAGCAGTACTTC. Translating it yields CASSQREQGTGAEQYF. The rearrangement uses TRBV14 and TRBJ2-7; 10 bases fit TRBD1. The germline gives CDR1 SGHDN, CDR2 FVKESK. The CDR3 totals 16 residues. V was clipped by 2 bases and J by 6 bases; unmatched bases: 10.

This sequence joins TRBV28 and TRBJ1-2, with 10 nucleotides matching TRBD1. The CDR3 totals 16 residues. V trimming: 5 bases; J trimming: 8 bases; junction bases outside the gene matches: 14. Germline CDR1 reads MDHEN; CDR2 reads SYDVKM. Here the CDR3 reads CASSIPGTGDRQGYTF. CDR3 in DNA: TGTGCCAGCAGTATTCCCGGGACAGGGGATCGTCAAGGCTACACCTTC.

The CDR3 region has the DNA TGCGCCAGCAGCTGGAACCCCGGGGAACCCCTCCACTTT. Translating gives CASSWNPGEPLHF. V gene TRBV5-1 combines with J gene TRBJ1-6; D is unresolved. Trimming cost V 3 bases and J 12 bases, with 13 bases left between them. Germline-derived CDR1 and CDR2 are SGHRS and YFSETQ. This CDR3 has 13 amino acids.

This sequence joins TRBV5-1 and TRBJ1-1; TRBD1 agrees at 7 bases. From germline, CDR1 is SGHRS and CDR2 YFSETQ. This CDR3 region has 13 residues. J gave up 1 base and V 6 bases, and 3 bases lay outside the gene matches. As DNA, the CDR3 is TGCGCCAGCACCTGGACAGGGAACACTGAAGCTTTCTTT. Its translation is CASTWTGNTEAFF.

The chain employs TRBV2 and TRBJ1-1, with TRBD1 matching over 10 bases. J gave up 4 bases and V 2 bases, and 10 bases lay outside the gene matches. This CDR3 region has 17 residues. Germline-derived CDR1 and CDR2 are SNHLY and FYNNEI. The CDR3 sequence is CASSEPDRGAMGTEAFF. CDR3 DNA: TGTGCCAGCAGTGAACCGGACAGGGGGGCCATGGGCACTGAAGCTTTCTTT.